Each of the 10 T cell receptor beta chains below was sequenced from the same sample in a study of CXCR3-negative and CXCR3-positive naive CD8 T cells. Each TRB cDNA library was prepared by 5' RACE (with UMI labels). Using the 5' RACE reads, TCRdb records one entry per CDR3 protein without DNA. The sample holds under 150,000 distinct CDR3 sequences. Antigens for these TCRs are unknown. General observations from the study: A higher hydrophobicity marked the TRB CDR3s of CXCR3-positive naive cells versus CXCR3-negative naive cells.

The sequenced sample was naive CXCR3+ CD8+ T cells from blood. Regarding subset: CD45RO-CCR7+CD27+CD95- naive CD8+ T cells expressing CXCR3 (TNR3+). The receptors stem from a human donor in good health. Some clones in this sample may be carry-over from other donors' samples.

The CDR3 here is CASSLSRGRTDTQYF. The V call is TRBV27, the J call TRBJ2-3; the D call from TCRdb, TRBD1, cannot be confirmed without DNA. The CDR3 is 15 amino acids. Germline V gives CDR1 MNHEY, CDR2 SMNVEV (reference sequence).

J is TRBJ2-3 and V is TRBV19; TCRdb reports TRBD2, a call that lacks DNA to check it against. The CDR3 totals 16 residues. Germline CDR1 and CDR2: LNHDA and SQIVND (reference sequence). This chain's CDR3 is CASSILPTGLTDTQYF.

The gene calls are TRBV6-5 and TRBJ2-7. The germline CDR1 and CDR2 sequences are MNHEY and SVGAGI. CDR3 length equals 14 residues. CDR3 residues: CASSYTRTPYEQYF.

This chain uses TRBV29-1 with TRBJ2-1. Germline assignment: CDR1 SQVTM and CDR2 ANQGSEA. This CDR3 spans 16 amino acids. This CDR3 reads CSAQKPDRSSYNEQFF.

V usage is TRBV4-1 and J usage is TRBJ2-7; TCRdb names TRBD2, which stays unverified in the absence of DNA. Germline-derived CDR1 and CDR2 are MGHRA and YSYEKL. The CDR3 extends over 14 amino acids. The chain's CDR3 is CASSHLGGTYEQYF.

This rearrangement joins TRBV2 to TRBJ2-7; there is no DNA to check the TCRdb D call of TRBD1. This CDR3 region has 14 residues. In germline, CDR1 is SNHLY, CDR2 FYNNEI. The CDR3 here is CASSEAPGAYEQYF.

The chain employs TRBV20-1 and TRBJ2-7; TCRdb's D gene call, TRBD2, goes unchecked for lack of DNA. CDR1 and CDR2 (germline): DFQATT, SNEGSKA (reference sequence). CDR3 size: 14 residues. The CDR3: CSARWGLSPYEQYF.

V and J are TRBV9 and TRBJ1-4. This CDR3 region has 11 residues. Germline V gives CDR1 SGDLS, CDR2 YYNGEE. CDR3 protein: CASSAGEKLFF.

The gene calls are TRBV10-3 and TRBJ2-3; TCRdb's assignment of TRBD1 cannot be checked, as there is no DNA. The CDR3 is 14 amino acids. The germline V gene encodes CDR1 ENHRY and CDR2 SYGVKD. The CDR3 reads CAIRKGDNTDTQYF.

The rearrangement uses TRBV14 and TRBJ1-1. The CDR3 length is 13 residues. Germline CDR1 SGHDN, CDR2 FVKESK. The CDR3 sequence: CASSQDRNTEAFF.